This TCR beta chain was documented in a study of cytotoxic CD8 clonotypes in ibrutinib-treated CLL. TCRdb's copy holds only in-frame clones and misses some; the assay was immunoSEQ multiplex PCR. The data show fewer than 400,000 clones, 67% seen once. V trimming: 5 bases; J trimming: 5 bases; junction bases outside the gene matches: 6. The CDR3 contains 14 residues. CDR1 SGHVS and CDR2 FNYEAQ come from the germline V gene. The receptor was derived from a human donor with chronic lymphocytic leukemia. This chain links TRBV7-6 with TRBJ1-1; 9 bases match TRBD1. Specimen: PBMCs, collected after 36 months of ibrutinib treatment. The CDR3 bases are TGTGCCAGCAGCACGGGACAGGGAGGGACTGAAGCTTTCTTT. Translation: CASSTGQGGTEAFF.